This entry lists 21 T cell receptor beta chains sequenced from one sample in a study of T cell changes during pregnancy in multiple sclerosis. Profiled with immunoSEQ multiplex PCR; TCRdb holds only in-frame clones, not every one. Seen here are fewer than 15,000 clones, more than 70% observed once, and the top ten hold approximately 8.2%. Specimen: CD8+ T cells from peripheral blood mononuclear cells, collected in the first trimester of pregnancy. The receptors originated from a female donor with multiple sclerosis, enrolled in a pregnancy study.

This chain connects TRBV29-1 to TRBJ2-7, with a tentative D call TRBD1 (6 bases). The germline V gene has CDR1 SQVTM and CDR2 ANQGSEA. Trimming pared 6 bases from V and 4 bases from J, leaving 22 bases between. The CDR3 is 15 amino acids. The CDR3 nucleotides read TGCAGCGTCTGGCGAGTGGGGGCGCCGGGGTACGAGCAGTACTTC. Translating gives CSVWRVGAPGYEQYF.

In this sample, this clone turned up once. The chain recombines TRBV4-3 with TRBJ2-5; 8 nucleotides align to TRBD1. The V segment lost 3 bases and the J segment 5 bases; nucleotides outside the gene matches: 14. Germline CDR1 reads LGHNA; CDR2 reads YSLEER. The CDR3 consists of 17 residues. The CDR3 nucleotides read TGCGCCAGCAGCCACAGGGGGCTTATCTTATCCCCCGAGACCCAGTACTTC. Translating gives CASSHRGLILSPETQYF.

The chain is built from TRBV4-3 and TRBJ1-2; 10 nucleotides agree with TRBD1. The germline V gene encodes CDR1 LGHNA and CDR2 YSLEER. The CDR3 sequence is 14 residues long. J gave up 4 bases and V 3 bases, and 2 bases lay outside the gene matches. The CDR3: CASSHGQGVYGYTF. DNA for the CDR3: TGCGCCAGCAGCCACGGACAGGGGGTCTATGGCTACACCTTC.

This clone was seen more than once but under ten times. The rearrangement uses TRBV29-1 and TRBJ2-3; 10 nucleotides agree with TRBD2. Per the germline V gene, CDR1 is SQVTM and CDR2 is ANQGSEA. The CDR3 totals 17 residues. With 5 bases clipped from V and 1 base from J, the junction kept 12 bases outside the gene matches. CDR3 amino acids: CSVFGSIAGGRTDTQYF. CDR3 bases: TGCAGCGTTTTCGGTTCAATAGCGGGGGGCCGCACAGATACGCAGTATTTT.

The chain couples TRBV4-2 to TRBJ2-5; 8 nucleotides align to TRBD2. Gene TRBJ2-7 matches the end of the DNA better, so the J call may be wrong. CDR1 is LGHNA and CDR2 is YNFKEQ in the germline V gene. The CDR3 totals 16 residues. CDR3 DNA: TGTGCCAGCAGCCCCCAACCCACTAGCGGCTCCTACGAGCAGTACTTC. Translating gives CASSPQPTSGSYEQYF.

This rearrangement joins TRBV7-2 to TRBJ2-7, with TRBD2 matching over 8 bases. The CDR3 runs to 17 residues. CDR1 is SGHTA, CDR2 FQGNSA, per germline. J was trimmed by 2 bases and V by 5 bases; bases with no gene match: 14. CDR3 nucleotide sequence: TGTGCCAGCAGCCCGACTAAAACTAGCGGCGAAACCTACGAGCAGTACTTC. Its protein is CASSPTKTSGETYEQYF.

V usage is TRBV7-9 and J usage is TRBJ2-7; TRBD1 agrees at 10 bases. Germline CDR1 is SEHNR and CDR2 is FQNEAQ (reference sequence). V was clipped by 5 bases and J by 5 bases; unmatched bases: 9. This CDR3 is 15 amino acids long. The CDR3 coding sequence is TGTGCCAGCAGCGCCGGGACAGGGGAGCTCGACGAGCAGTACTTC. This translates into CASSAGTGELDEQYF.

This sequence joins TRBV19 and TRBJ1-1, with TRBD1 as a possible D gene (5 bases). Germline assignment: CDR1 LNHDA and CDR2 SQIVND (reference sequence). Between the trimmed V and J ends, which lost 6 bases and 1 base, there was a span of 12 bases. CDR3 length equals 14 residues. The CDR3 sequence is CASRVLTENTEAFF. The CDR3 DNA reads TGTGCCAGTAGGGTCTTGACAGAGAACACTGAAGCTTTCTTT.

The chain links TRBV7-6 to TRBJ1-3; 10 bases are shared with TRBD1. Germline V gene sequence: CDR1 SGHVS, CDR2 FNYEAQ. V trimming: 3 bases; J trimming: 4 bases; junction bases outside the gene matches: 3. The CDR3 sequence is 15 residues long. The CDR3 here is CASSLTGGVGNTIYF. CDR3 coding DNA: TGTGCCAGCAGCTTGACAGGGGGCGTGGGAAACACCATATATTTT.

The chain employs TRBV9 and TRBJ2-3, with 8 bases matching TRBD1. CDR3 length: 17 amino acids. J lost 2 bases, V lost 0 bases, and 8 bases had no gene match. The germline gives CDR1 SGDLS, CDR2 YYNGEE. The CDR3 here is CASSVAGTGEDTDTQYF. The CDR3, as DNA: TGTGCCAGCAGCGTAGCGGGGACAGGTGAGGACACAGATACGCAGTATTTT.

CDR3 amino acids: CASSRGQPLGEQFF. In DNA form, the CDR3 reads TGCGCCAGCAGCCGGGGACAGCCGCTCGGTGAGCAGTTCTTC. V gene TRBV4-3 combines with J gene TRBJ2-1; 7 bases are shared with TRBD1. The J segment lost 9 bases and the V segment lost 4 bases, leaving 9 bases of the junction unmatched. CDR3 length: 14 residues. CDR1 and CDR2 (germline): LGHNA, YSLEER.

V is TRBV9 and J is TRBJ1-1; D not certain. Trimming cost V 3 bases and J 1 base, with 10 bases left between them. Germline V gene sequence: CDR1 SGDLS, CDR2 YYNGEE. There are 14 residues in the CDR3. CDR3 bases: TGTGCCAGCAGCGCTTCCAGTCCGAACACTGAAGCTTTCTTT. Translating it yields CASSASSPNTEAFF.

This rearrangement joins TRBV27 to TRBJ2-2; TRBD2 is a possible D gene (5 bases). The V gene's germline CDR1 is MNHEY and CDR2 SMNVEV (reference sequence). The CDR3 is 14 amino acids. Trimming stripped 5 bases from V and 4 bases from J, with 11 bases between. CDR3 sequence: CASSPGISTGELFF. The CDR3, as DNA: TGTGCCAGCAGTCCCGGGATCTCCACCGGGGAGCTGTTTTTT.

The V gene is TRBV6-5, the J gene TRBJ1-4, with D possibly matching TRBD1 (6 bases). The CDR3 is made up of 16 amino acids. Deletions cut 4 bases from V and 3 bases from J, with 15 bases between. Germline V gene lookup returns CDR1 MNHEY and CDR2 SVGAGI. The DNA of the CDR3 is TGTGCCAGCAGTTTGGGACCAAAGGGGGCTAATGAAAAACTGTTTTTT. Protein sequence: CASSLGPKGANEKLFF.

The rearrangement joins TRBV9 to TRBJ1-6, with D unclear. This CDR3 has 12 residues. Looked up from germline, CDR1 is SGDLS and CDR2 is YYNGEE. V lost 2 bases and J 9 bases, leaving 6 bases between the germline ends. The CDR3 sequence: CASSVKLSPLHF. CDR3 coding DNA: TGTGCCAGCAGCGTTAAGCTTTCACCCCTCCACTTT.

The sample holds a few counts of this clone. The chain uses TRBV11-2 and TRBJ2-2; a weak D match, TRBD2 (5 bases). The V gene lost 10 bases and the J gene lost 0 bases, with 12 bases spanning the gap. Germline loops: CDR1 SGHAT, CDR2 FQNNGV. The CDR3 contains 14 residues. The CDR3 is CATIAYSNTGELFF. CDR3 DNA: TGTGCCACCATAGCGTATTCGAACACCGGGGAGCTGTTTTTT.

This sequence joins TRBV7-8 and TRBJ2-3; no clear D gene. Per the germline V gene, CDR1 is SGHVS and CDR2 is FQNEAQ. V was clipped by 1 base and J by 7 bases, with 3 bases between them. The CDR3 has 11 residues. The CDR3 spells CASSLVNTQYF. CDR3 in DNA: TGTGCCAGCAGCTTAGTTAATACGCAGTATTTT.

Only one count was recorded for this clone. J is TRBJ2-7 and V is TRBV28; D possibly corresponds to TRBD2 (5 bases). Germline CDR1 and CDR2: MDHEN and SYDVKM. This CDR3 has 13 amino acids. Trimming pared 5 bases from V and 1 base from J, leaving 9 bases between. The CDR3 loop reads CASSHGESYEQYF. CDR3 nucleotide sequence: TGTGCCAGCAGTCACGGGGAATCCTACGAGCAGTACTTC.

Turning to this clone: The sample carries other DNA sequences with the same CDR3. The genes are TRBV10-3 and TRBJ1-6, with TRBD1 matching 8 bases. Germline CDR1 ENHRY, CDR2 SYGVKD. This CDR3 comprises 15 residues. With 0 bases clipped from V and 7 bases from J, the junction kept 2 bases outside the gene matches. The CDR3 here is CAISESRGLNSPLHF. DNA of the CDR3: TGTGCCATCAGTGAGTCCAGGGGGCTGAATTCACCCCTCCACTTT.

V usage is TRBV7-9 and J usage is TRBJ2-1; D may be TRBD2 (7 bases). The V and J ends lost 1 base and 8 bases respectively, with 12 bases between them. The CDR3 totals 14 residues. Germline lookup yields CDR1 SEHNR and CDR2 FQNEAQ (reference sequence). CDR3 loop: CASSLVGGAHEQFF. In DNA form, the CDR3 reads TGTGCCAGCAGCTTAGTGGGGGGGGCCCATGAGCAGTTCTTC.

The V gene is TRBV19, the J gene TRBJ2-3; 7 nucleotides line up with TRBD2. CDR3 length: 14 amino acids. Germline V gene sequence: CDR1 LNHDA, CDR2 SQIVND (reference sequence). V trimming: 5 bases; J trimming: 4 bases; junction bases outside the gene matches: 6. As DNA, the CDR3 is TGTGCCAGTAGTCTAGGCCGGGAGGCAGATACGCAGTATTTT. It encodes CASSLGREADTQYF.